What follows describes a single T cell receptor (beta chain). Its recognized antigen is unknown. Base qualities are not at hand, and no much larger clone is one base apart. The germline V gene specifies SGHVS as CDR1 and FQNEAQ as CDR2. A distance of 5 bases separates the germline ends of V and J, which lose 5 bases and 4 bases respectively. Counted from cysteine to phenylalanine, this CDR3 has 11 amino acids. Only the CDR3 portion is preserved as DNA: 33 bases, with reading frame beginning at the first base. TCRbeta CDR3 regions were amplified from genomic DNA using the immunoSEQ Assay, a bias-controlled multiplex PCR. The source study handled its data this way. The number of nucleated cells in each sample was estimated by amplification of reference gene primers within the assay. To quantify the absolute abundance of each unique TCRbeta CDR3 rearrangement, sequence reads were collapsed and filtered. Productive Simpson clonality was computed per sample as the square root of Simpson's diversity index over productive rearrangements. As stored in TCRdb, this immuneACCESS dataset retains in-frame rearrangements with V and J assigned. A fraction of the clones does not appear; measured against another copy, unresolved V genes explain less than half of the discrepancy, and the remainder lacks a known reason. Clonal size and the V and J genes are those of that table, whereas D and trimming came from the DNA. For this sample the table gives fewer than 200,000 clones, of which around four fifths were detected only once. The ten largest clonotypes hold less than 4% of the sample.

The sample comes from a study of blood T cell repertoires in COVID-19 (dated by TCRdb to the early 2020s). About the study as a whole: Samples from collaborators originated in the United States, Italy and Spain and spanned both the acute and convalescent phases of COVID-19. The prospective study material was composed of cDNA or gDNA derived from T cells, B-cell-depleted T cells, or PBMCs. Subjects who had been exposed to COVID-19, were actively infected with it, or had recovered from it provided the deeply sampled blood TCRbeta repertoires that made up the dataset. The repertoires were released in a freely available public database intended as a resource for research on the immune response to SARS-CoV-2. Samples were obtained from the ongoing ImmuneRACE study (first 160 participants) and from some 1,300 subjects provided by 6 global collaborators. A de-identified subject ID, COVID-19 status, age in years and sex were almost always included in the sample metadata. Where HLA class I and class II types were available, the types were taken from metadata supplied by the sample provider, not from assay-based typing.

On the study overall, not on this receptor specifically: The quantity of clinical and demographic metadata differed by source and by participant and was supplied without curation.

Participants in the prospective study were enrolled through a virtual design, were aged about 18 to 89 years, and lived in fewer than 30 United States geographic areas. In the prospective study, participants were assigned to cohorts based on the clinical history participants reported in a screening survey and a study questionnaire. In the prospective study, mobile phlebotomists collected whole blood, serum and a nasopharyngeal or oropharyngeal swab from each participant. Prospective study participants could optionally give additional blood draws and questionnaires over an approximately two-month period. Prospective study blood samples were shipped either frozen or at room temperature before DNA extraction.

This TCR was sampled from a woman aged 45-59 years in a cohort exposed to, infected with or recovered from COVID-19 (not recorded which). The V and J segments used are TRBV7-8 and TRBJ1-1; a confident D gene designation cannot be given. What was sequenced was PBMCs or T cells enriched from blood (not recorded which). The CDR3 region has the sequence CASSPSTEAFF. The nucleotide sequence is given as TGTGCCAGCAGCCCGTCCACTGAAGCTTTCTTT.